This TCR beta chain is from a study of T cells after yellow fever vaccination. Trimming took 2 bases from V and 5 from J; bases not matched to a gene: 8. CDR1 and CDR2 from the germline V gene are KGHSH and LQKENI. There are 16 residues in the CDR3. TCRdb re-derived calls from the 5' RACE reads in MiXCR, one entry per CDR3 protein. The table lists about 350,000 distinct CDR3 sequences, over 3.5% of them singletons. The starting material was PBMCs, obtained 5 days after the yellow fever booster vaccination. The chain uses TRBV18 and TRBJ2-1; TRBD2 matches at 8 bases. This clonotype originated in a man younger than 35 who received the YFV17D yellow fever vaccine. The CDR3 bases are TGTGCCAGCTCACCAATCGAGGCGGGGGGTAACAATGAGCAGTTCTTC. It translates to CASSPIEAGGNNEQFF.